These 27 T cell receptor beta chains were sequenced from one sample in a study of blood T cell repertoires in COVID-19. Measured with immunoSEQ multiplex PCR; TCRdb has only the in-frame clones, and not every one. The sample has about 310,000 clones, roughly 90% seen once; the top ten hold approximately 9.8%. The sequenced sample was PBMCs or T cells enriched from blood (not recorded which). The receptors derive from a middle-aged woman who had recovered from COVID-19.

J is TRBJ1-6 and V is TRBV28; 10 nucleotides align to TRBD1. This CDR3 has 19 residues. The germline CDR1 and CDR2 sequences are MDHEN and SYDVKM. The V segment lost 5 bases and the J segment 1 base; nucleotides outside the gene matches: 11. The CDR3 protein is CASSVPGQGTSSYNSPLHF. For the CDR3, the DNA is TGTGCCAGCAGTGTTCCGGGACAGGGGACTTCATCCTATAATTCACCCCTCCACTTT.

The CDR3 here is CASSLEQPIYGYTF. The CDR3 DNA follows: TGTGCCAGCAGCTTAGAACAGCCAATCTATGGCTACACCTTC. The chain joins TRBV7-9 to TRBJ1-2; D remains ambiguous. There are 14 residues in the CDR3. V gave up 1 base and J gave up 4 bases, with 10 bases separating them. From germline, CDR1 is SEHNR and CDR2 FQNEAQ (reference sequence).

The chain has TRBV9 and TRBJ2-7; the D gene is possibly TRBD1 (5 bases). The V and J ends lost 5 bases and 3 bases respectively, with 6 bases between them. CDR1 and CDR2 (germline): SGDLS, YYNGEE. This CDR3 is 11 amino acids long. The CDR3 nucleotides read TGTGCCAGCAGTACAGGCTACGAGCAGTACTTC. Translating gives CASSTGYEQYF.

This chain uses TRBV27 with TRBJ2-7; D may be TRBD2 (6 bases). The CDR3 spans 13 residues. CDR1 and CDR2 (germline): MNHEY, SMNVEV (reference sequence). Trimming cost V 6 bases and J 0 bases, with 9 bases left between them. CDR3 coding DNA: TGTGCCAGCAGGGGGGGTTTCTCCTACGAGCAGTACTTC. This sequence encodes CASRGGFSYEQYF.

The V call is TRBV11-3, the J call TRBJ1-4; 8 nucleotides match TRBD1. Germline CDR1 reads SGHNT; CDR2 reads YENEEA. CDR3 length equals 17 residues. V lost 5 bases to trimming and J lost 2 bases; unmatched junction nucleotides: 10. CDR3 DNA: TGTGCCAGCAGCCGGCGGGCAGGGGGCTTCACTAATGAAAAACTGTTTTTT. Its protein product is CASSRRAGGFTNEKLFF.

The rearrangement joins TRBV24-1 to TRBJ2-3, with 8 bases that match TRBD2. The length of the CDR3 is 15 residues. Germline values: CDR1 KGHDR, CDR2 SFDVKD. The V gene end was trimmed by 7 bases and the J gene end by 1 base; junction bases not matched to a gene: 6. The CDR3 nucleotides are TGTGCCACCAGCGAGTCACTAGCGGGCACAGATACGCAGTATTTT. This codes for CATSESLAGTDTQYF.

This clone has more than one count but fewer than ten. This chain uses TRBV20-1 with TRBJ1-1; 7 bases fit TRBD1. The CDR3 length is 11 residues. The V gene end was trimmed by 7 bases and the J gene end by 10 bases; junction bases not matched to a gene: 9. Per the germline V gene, CDR1 is DFQATT and CDR2 is SNEGSKA (reference sequence). CDR3 nucleotides: TGCAGTGTGCAGGGGGATATACGAGCTTTCTTT. Amino acids: CSVQGDIRAFF.

The gene calls are TRBV13 and TRBJ1-6; TRBD1 aligns across 7 bases. CDR3 size: 14 residues. V lost 6 bases to trimming and J lost 4 bases; unmatched junction nucleotides: 3. Germline CDR1 and CDR2: PRHDT and FYEKMQ (reference sequence). The CDR3 here is CASSSGGYNSPLHF. The CDR3, as DNA: TGTGCCAGCAGTTCAGGGGGATATAATTCACCCCTCCACTTT.

The CDR3 DNA reads as TGTGCCAGCAGCGTCACAGGGGACAATGAGCAGTTCTTC. Translating gives CASSVTGDNEQFF. The chain carries TRBV9 and TRBJ2-1; TRBD1 matches at 7 bases. Trimming took 2 bases from V and 5 from J; bases not matched to a gene: 1. CDR1 and CDR2 from the germline V gene are SGDLS and YYNGEE. The CDR3 covers 13 residues. Supplemented by reference TRBV9 and TRBJ2-1, the full variable domain reads DSGVTQTPKHLITATGQRVTLRCSPRSGDLSVYWYQQSLDQGLQFLIQYYNGEERAKGNILERFSAQQFPDLHSELNLSSLELGDSALYFCASSVTGDNEQFFGPGTRLTVL.

The chain has TRBV15 and TRBJ2-3, with TRBD1 as a possible D gene (6 bases). CDR1 is LNHNV and CDR2 is YYDKDF in the germline V gene (reference sequence). The length of the CDR3 is 16 residues. Trimming removed 5 bases from V and 1 base from J, with 16 bases in between. The CDR3 DNA is TGTGCCACCAGCGGGGGACACTTAAATCGCACAGATACGCAGTATTTT. Encoded protein: CATSGGHLNRTDTQYF.

The chain joins TRBV6-2 or TRBV6-3 to TRBJ2-2; 10 bases align to TRBD2. CDR3 length equals 14 residues. Germline V gives CDR1 MNHEY, CDR2 SVGEGT. V lost 4 bases to trimming and J lost 7 bases; unmatched junction nucleotides: 3. The CDR3 DNA sequence: TGTGCCAGCAGTTTCGGACTAGCGGTCGGGGAGCTGTTTTTT. Translating gives CASSFGLAVGELFF.

CDR3 in amino acids: CSVEQAPSTDTQYF. The CDR3 DNA follows: TGCAGCGTTGAACAGGCCCCTAGCACAGATACGCAGTATTTT. The rearrangement links TRBV29-1 to TRBJ2-3; D not certain. CDR3 length: 14 amino acids. The germline V and J ends were trimmed by 2 bases and 0 bases, with 9 bases remaining between them. Germline CDR1 is SQVTM and CDR2 is ANQGSEA.

This clone was detected only once. V and J are TRBV2 and TRBJ2-7; 8 bases match TRBD1. Trimming at V came to 7 bases and at J to 5 bases, leaving 10 bases not matched to a gene. Looked up from germline, CDR1 is SNHLY and CDR2 is FYNNEI. The CDR3 totals 14 residues. CDR3 sequence reads: CASIQRGQAHEQYF. The CDR3 DNA reads as TGTGCCAGCATTCAGAGGGGACAGGCCCACGAGCAGTACTTC.

In this sample, this clone turned up once. V is TRBV2 and J is TRBJ2-3; D is unclear. The CDR3 extends over 14 amino acids. Germline CDR1 is SNHLY and CDR2 is FYNNEI. Trimming pared 7 bases from V and 6 bases from J, leaving 17 bases between. The CDR3 nucleotides are TGTGCCAGCACCCGTAGTAGAAATTCGGATACGCAGTATTTT. It is translated as CASTRSRNSDTQYF.

The chain has TRBV19 and TRBJ1-1, with TRBD1 as a possible D gene (6 bases). V was trimmed by 5 bases and J by 1 base, leaving 8 bases between them. CDR3 length: 13 amino acids. Germline assignment: CDR1 LNHDA and CDR2 SQIVND (reference sequence). CDR3 DNA: TGTGCCAGTAGTGTGGACAGGAACACTGAAGCTTTCTTT. It encodes CASSVDRNTEAFF. Variable domain in full (rest from reference TRBV19 and TRBJ1-1): DGGITQSPKYLFRKEGQNVTLSCEQNLNHDAMYWYRQDPGQGLRLIYYSQIVNDFQKGDIAEGYSVSREKKESFPLTVTSAQKNPTAFYLCASSVDRNTEAFFGQGTRLTVV.

This chain connects TRBV7-8 to TRBJ2-1; 11 bases agree with TRBD2. Germline CDR1 and CDR2: SGHVS and FQNEAQ. The CDR3 is made up of 17 amino acids. Trimming removed 3 bases from V and 6 bases from J; junction bases left unmatched: 10. The DNA of the CDR3 is TGTGCCAGCAGCTTTCCTTTTAGACTAGCGGGGAGCAATGAGCAGTTCTTC. This gives the protein CASSFPFRLAGSNEQFF. Supplemented by reference TRBV7-8 and TRBJ2-1, the full variable domain reads GAGVSQSPRYKVAKRGQDVALRCDPISGHVSLFWYQQALGQGPEFLTYFQNEAQLDKSGLPSDRFFAERPEGSVSTLKIQRTQQEDSAVYLCASSFPFRLAGSNEQFFGPGTRLTVL.

The chain links TRBV11-2 to TRBJ2-7; perhaps TRBD2 as D (5 bases). The CDR3 spans 14 residues. Trimming left V 1 base short and J 1 base short, with 8 bases between. CDR1 and CDR2 (germline): SGHAT, FQNNGV. The CDR3 DNA follows: TGTGCCAGCAGCTTAGGAGGGAAGTCCTACGAGCAGTACTTC. Protein product: CASSLGGKSYEQYF.

The chain employs TRBV7-9 and TRBJ2-1; 11 bases match TRBD2. The CDR3 loop spans 16 amino acids. The junction had 10 bases not matched to a gene; V was cut back by 4 bases and J by 8 bases. Germline values: CDR1 SEHNR, CDR2 FQNEAQ (reference sequence). The CDR3: CASSSRFSGRVHEQFF. In DNA, the CDR3 is TGTGCCAGCAGCTCCCGATTTAGCGGGAGGGTCCATGAGCAGTTCTTC. Filled out from reference TRBV7-9 and TRBJ2-1, the complete variable domain reads DTGVSQNPRHKITKRGQNVTFRCDPISEHNRLYWYRQTLGQGPEFLTYFQNEAQLEKSRLLSDRFSAERPKGSFSTLEIQRTEQGDSAMYLCASSSRFSGRVHEQFFGPGTRLTVL.

This clone was seen just once. The V and J genes are TRBV28 and TRBJ2-3; D is unclear. V lost 2 bases and J lost 2, with 8 bases in between. The CDR3 runs to 14 residues. Germline V lookup: CDR1 MDHEN, CDR2 SYDVKM. CDR3 bases: TGTGCCAGCAGTTTAAGCGAGGACACAGATACGCAGTATTTT. Amino acid sequence: CASSLSEDTDTQYF.

The rearrangement joins TRBV27 to TRBJ1-5; D remains ambiguous. The germline V gene has CDR1 MNHEY and CDR2 SMNVEV (reference sequence). Trimming stripped 0 bases from V and 6 bases from J, with 6 bases between. The CDR3 runs 13 residues. The CDR3: CASSLSFGQPQHF. Here the CDR3 DNA reads TGTGCCAGCAGTTTATCCTTCGGTCAGCCCCAGCATTTT.

This clone was found once. The V gene is TRBV15, the J gene TRBJ1-5; TRBD1 matches 7 bases. Unmatched junction bases numbered 2, after V lost 5 bases and J lost 1 base. The CDR3 is 14 amino acids. Germline CDR1 reads LNHNV; CDR2 reads YYDKDF (reference sequence). CDR3 loop: CATSPTGSNQPQHF. As DNA, the CDR3 is TGTGCCACCAGCCCGACAGGGAGCAATCAGCCCCAGCATTTT.

In this sample, this clone turned up once. The chain couples TRBV11-2 to TRBJ2-1; TRBD2 matches 7 bases. CDR1 is SGHAT and CDR2 is FQNNGV in the germline V gene. The CDR3 runs 11 residues. J lost 9 bases, V lost 9 bases, and 5 bases had no gene match. In nucleotides, the CDR3 is TGTGCCAGTTCGGGGGGTGGTGAGCAGTTCTTC. Translated: CASSGGGEQFF. The variable domain in full, completed from reference TRBV11-2 and TRBJ2-1, reads EAGVAQSPRYKIIEKRQSVAFWCNPISGHATLYWYQQILGQGPKLLIQFQNNGVVDDSQLPKDRFSAERLKGVDSTLKIQPAKLEDSAVYLCASSGGGEQFFGPGTRLTVL.

V usage is TRBV2 and J usage is TRBJ1-1; 9 positions agree with TRBD1. The ends lost 7 bases at V and 5 bases at J; junction bases unmatched: 17. CDR3 length: 17 amino acids. The germline V gene has CDR1 SNHLY and CDR2 FYNNEI. In DNA, the CDR3 is TGTGCCAGCAACCCAGGACAGGGGTCCCTTTTTAGGACTGAAGCTTTCTTT. Translated: CASNPGQGSLFRTEAFF. Looking up the rest from reference TRBV2 and TRBJ1-1 gives the full variable domain: EPEVTQTPSHQVTQMGQEVILRCVPISNHLYFYWYRQILGQKVEFLVSFYNNEISEKSEIFDDQFSVERPDGSNFTLKIRSTKLEDSAMYFCASNPGQGSLFRTEAFFGQGTRLTVV.

The chain combines TRBV6-1 with TRBJ2-7, with TRBD1 matching 8 bases. Germline V CDR1 and CDR2: MNHNS, SASEGT. The CDR3 has 16 amino acids. With 1 base clipped from V and 4 bases from J, the junction kept 9 bases outside the gene matches. CDR3 protein: CASSEEGPQGVYEQYF. The CDR3 coding sequence is TGTGCCAGCAGTGAAGAAGGGCCACAGGGGGTTTACGAGCAGTACTTC.

V gene TRBV9 combines with J gene TRBJ2-7, with TRBD1 as a possible D gene (6 bases). The CDR3 totals 16 residues. Germline V gene data show CDR1 as SGDLS and CDR2 as YYNGEE. V lost 3 bases and J 2 bases, leaving 18 bases between the germline ends. In DNA, the CDR3 is TGTGCCAGCAGCGAGTGTACTTACAGGGTTGCCTACGAGCAGTACTTC. Encoded protein: CASSECTYRVAYEQYF.

The V gene is TRBV4-1, the J gene TRBJ2-3, with 15 bases lining up with TRBD2. With 2 bases clipped from V and 6 bases from J, the junction kept 3 bases outside the gene matches. Germline V gives CDR1 MGHRA, CDR2 YSYEKL. The CDR3 totals 16 residues. CDR3 sequence: CASSQRTSGGEDTQYF. The CDR3 DNA follows: TGCGCCAGCAGCCAAAGGACTAGCGGGGGGGAGGATACGCAGTATTTT.

This clone was seen a single time. This chain links TRBV27 with TRBJ2-2; 9 bases agree with TRBD2. The CDR3 is made up of 14 amino acids. The V segment lost 8 bases and the J segment 6 bases; nucleotides outside the gene matches: 7. Germline assignment: CDR1 MNHEY and CDR2 SMNVEV (reference sequence). The CDR3 sequence: CASGAGGTAGELFF. The DNA for the CDR3 is TGTGCCAGCGGAGCGGGGGGCACGGCCGGGGAGCTGTTTTTT.